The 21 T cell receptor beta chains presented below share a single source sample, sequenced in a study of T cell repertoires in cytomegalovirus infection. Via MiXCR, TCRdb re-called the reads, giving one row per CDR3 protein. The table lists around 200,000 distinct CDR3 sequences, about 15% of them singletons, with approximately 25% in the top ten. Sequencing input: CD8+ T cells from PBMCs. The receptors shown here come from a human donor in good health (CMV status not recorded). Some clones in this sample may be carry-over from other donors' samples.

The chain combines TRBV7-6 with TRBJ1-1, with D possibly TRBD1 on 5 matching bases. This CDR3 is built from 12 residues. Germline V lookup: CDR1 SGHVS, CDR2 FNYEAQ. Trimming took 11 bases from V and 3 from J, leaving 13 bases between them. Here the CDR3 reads CASEGEDTEAFF. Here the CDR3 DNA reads TGTGCCTCGGAAGGGGAGGACACTGAAGCTTTCTTT.

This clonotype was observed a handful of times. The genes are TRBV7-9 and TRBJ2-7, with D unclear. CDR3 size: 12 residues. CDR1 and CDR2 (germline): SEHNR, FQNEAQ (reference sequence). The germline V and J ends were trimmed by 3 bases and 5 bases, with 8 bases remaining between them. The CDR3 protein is CASSLGTNEQYF. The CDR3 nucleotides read TGTGCCAGCAGCTTGGGAACCAACGAGCAGTACTTC.

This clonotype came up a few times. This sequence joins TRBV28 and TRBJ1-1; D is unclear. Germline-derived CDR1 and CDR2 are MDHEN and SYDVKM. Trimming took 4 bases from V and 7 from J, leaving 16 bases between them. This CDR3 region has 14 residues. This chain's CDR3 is CASSSAWEQVEAFF. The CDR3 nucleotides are TGTGCCAGCAGTTCCGCTTGGGAGCAGGTTGAAGCTTTCTTT.

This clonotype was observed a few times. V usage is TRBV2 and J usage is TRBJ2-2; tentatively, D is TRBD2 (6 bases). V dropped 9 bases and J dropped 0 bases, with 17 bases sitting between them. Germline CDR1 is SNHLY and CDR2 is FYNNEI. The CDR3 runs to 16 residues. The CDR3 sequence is CASRGRRTANTGELFF. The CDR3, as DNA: TGTGCCAGTCGAGGGAGGCGGACTGCGAACACCGGGGAGCTGTTTTTT.

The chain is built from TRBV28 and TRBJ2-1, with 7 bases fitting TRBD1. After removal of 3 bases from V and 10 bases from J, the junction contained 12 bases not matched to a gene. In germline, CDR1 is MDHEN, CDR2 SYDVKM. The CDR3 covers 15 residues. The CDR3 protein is CASSFEGALEREQFF. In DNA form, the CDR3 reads TGTGCCAGCAGTTTTGAGGGGGCCCTGGAAAGGGAGCAGTTCTTC.

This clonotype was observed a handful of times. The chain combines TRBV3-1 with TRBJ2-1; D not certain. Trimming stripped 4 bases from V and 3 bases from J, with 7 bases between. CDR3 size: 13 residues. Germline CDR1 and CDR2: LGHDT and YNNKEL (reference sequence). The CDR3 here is CASSPDYYNEQFF. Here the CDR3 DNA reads TGTGCCAGCAGCCCTGATTACTACAATGAGCAGTTCTTC.

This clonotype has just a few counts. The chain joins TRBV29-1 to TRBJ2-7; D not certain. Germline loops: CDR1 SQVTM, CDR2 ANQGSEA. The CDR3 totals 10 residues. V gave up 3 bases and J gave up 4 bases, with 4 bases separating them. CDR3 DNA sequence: TGCAGCGTTGATAGATACGAGCAGTACTTC. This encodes CSVDRYEQYF.

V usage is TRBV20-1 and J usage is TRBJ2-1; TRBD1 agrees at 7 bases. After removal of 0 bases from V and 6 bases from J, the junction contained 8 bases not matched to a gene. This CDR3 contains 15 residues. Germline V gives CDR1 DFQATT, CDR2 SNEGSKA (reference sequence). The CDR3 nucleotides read TGCAGTGCTAGAGAAACGACAGGGATCGGCAATGAGCAGTTCTTC. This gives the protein CSARETTGIGNEQFF.

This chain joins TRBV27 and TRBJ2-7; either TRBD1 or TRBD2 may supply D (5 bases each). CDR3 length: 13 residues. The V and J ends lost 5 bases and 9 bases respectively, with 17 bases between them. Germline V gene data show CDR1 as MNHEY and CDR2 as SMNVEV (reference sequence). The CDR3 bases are TGTGCCAGCAGTCCGGGGACGGGTTTTGGGCAGTACTTC. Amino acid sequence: CASSPGTGFGQYF.

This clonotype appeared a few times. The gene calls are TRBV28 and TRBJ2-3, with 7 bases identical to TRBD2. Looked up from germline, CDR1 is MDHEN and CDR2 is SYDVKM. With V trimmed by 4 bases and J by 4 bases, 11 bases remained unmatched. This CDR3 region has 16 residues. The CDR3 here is CASSSETSKLPDTQYF. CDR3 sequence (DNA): TGTGCCAGCAGTTCCGAGACTAGCAAACTACCAGATACGCAGTATTTT.

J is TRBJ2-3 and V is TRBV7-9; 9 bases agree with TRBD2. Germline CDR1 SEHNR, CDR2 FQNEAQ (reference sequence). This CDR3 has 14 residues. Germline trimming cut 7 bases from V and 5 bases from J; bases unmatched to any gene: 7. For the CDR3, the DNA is TGTGCCAGCACCGTAGCGGGGGCCTTAGATACGCAGTATTTT. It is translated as CASTVAGALDTQYF.

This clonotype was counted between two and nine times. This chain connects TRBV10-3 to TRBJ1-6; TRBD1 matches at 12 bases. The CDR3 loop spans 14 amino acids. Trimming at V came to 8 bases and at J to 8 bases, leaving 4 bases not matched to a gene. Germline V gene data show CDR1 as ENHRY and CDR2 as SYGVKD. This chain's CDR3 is CAIAGTGGDSPLHF. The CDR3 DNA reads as TGTGCCATCGCCGGGACAGGGGGCGATTCACCCCTCCACTTT.

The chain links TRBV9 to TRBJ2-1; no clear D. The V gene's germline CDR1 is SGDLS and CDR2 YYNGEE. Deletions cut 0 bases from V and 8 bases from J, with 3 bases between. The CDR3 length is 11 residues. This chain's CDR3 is CASSVEYEQFF. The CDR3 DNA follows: TGTGCCAGCAGCGTAGAGTATGAGCAGTTCTTC.

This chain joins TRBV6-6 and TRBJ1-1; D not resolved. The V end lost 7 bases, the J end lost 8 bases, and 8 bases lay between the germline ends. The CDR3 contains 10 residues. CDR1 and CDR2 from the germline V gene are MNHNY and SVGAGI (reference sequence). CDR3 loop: CASMGLEAFF. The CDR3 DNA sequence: TGTGCCAGCATGGGTTTAGAAGCTTTCTTT.

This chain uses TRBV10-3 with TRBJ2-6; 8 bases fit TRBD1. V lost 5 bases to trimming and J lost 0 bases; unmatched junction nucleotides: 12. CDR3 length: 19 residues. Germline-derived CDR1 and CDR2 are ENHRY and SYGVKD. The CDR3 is CAISKAGTGESSGANVLTF. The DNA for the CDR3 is TGTGCCATCAGTAAAGCCGGGACAGGAGAAAGCTCTGGGGCCAACGTCCTGACTTTC.

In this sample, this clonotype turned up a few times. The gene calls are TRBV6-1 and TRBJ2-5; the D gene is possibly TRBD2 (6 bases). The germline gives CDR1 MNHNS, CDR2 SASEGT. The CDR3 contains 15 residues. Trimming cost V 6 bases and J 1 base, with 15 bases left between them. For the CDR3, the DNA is TGTGCCAGCAGGGACACCTCGGAGGGCCAAGAGACCCAGTACTTC. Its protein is CASRDTSEGQETQYF.

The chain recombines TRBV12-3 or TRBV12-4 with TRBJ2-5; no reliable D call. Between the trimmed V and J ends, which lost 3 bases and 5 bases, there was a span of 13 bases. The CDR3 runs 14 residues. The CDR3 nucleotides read TGTGCCAGCAGTTTTGCAATGAGTTGGGAGACCCAGTACTTC. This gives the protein CASSFAMSWETQYF.

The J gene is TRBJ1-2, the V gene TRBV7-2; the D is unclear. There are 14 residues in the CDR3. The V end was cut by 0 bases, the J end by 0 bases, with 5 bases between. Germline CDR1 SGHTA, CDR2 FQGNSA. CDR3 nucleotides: TGTGCCAGCAGCTTAGCGGCGGCTAACTATGGCTACACCTTC. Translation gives CASSLAAANYGYTF.

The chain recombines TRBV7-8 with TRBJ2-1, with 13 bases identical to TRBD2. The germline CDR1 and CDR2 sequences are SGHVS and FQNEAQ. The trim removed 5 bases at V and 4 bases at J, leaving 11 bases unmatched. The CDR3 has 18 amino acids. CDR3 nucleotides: TGTGCCAGCAGCATTTTCTGGACTAGCGGGGGACCATACAATGAGCAGTTCTTC. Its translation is CASSIFWTSGGPYNEQFF.

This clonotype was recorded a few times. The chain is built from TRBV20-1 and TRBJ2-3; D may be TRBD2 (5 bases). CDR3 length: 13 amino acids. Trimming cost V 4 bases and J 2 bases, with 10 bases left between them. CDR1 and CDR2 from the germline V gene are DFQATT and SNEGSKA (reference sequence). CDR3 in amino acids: CSAIGLSTDTQYF. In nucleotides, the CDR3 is TGCAGTGCTATAGGACTTTCCACAGATACGCAGTATTTT.

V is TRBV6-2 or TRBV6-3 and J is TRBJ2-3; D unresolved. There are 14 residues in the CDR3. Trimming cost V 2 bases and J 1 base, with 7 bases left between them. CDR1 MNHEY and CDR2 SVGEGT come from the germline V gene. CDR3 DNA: TGTGCCAGCAGTTACATCGCAGGCACAGATACGCAGTATTTT. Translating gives CASSYIAGTDTQYF.